This TCR beta chain was identified during a study of T cell changes during pregnancy in multiple sclerosis. The germline V gene encodes CDR1 SNHLY and CDR2 FYNNEI. V shed 6 bases and J 3 bases; nucleotides not matched to a gene: 5. The CDR3 consists of 16 residues. Sequencing used immunoSEQ multiplex PCR; TCRdb keeps in-frame clones, though not all of them. This table holds about 96,000 clones, 85% to 95% found once. Of note for this clone: Additional DNA sequences in this sample encode the identical CDR3.

The sample consisted of peripheral blood, taken in the first trimester of pregnancy. This chain uses TRBV2 with TRBJ2-1, with 13 positions matching TRBD2. The clonotype originates from a female donor with multiple sclerosis, enrolled in a pregnancy study. CDR3 sequence: CASRELAGGSYNEQFF. The CDR3 DNA reads as TGTGCCAGCAGGGAACTAGCGGGAGGGAGCTACAATGAGCAGTTCTTC. The full variable domain, completed using reference TRBV2 and TRBJ2-1, is EPEVTQTPSHQVTQMGQEVILRCVPISNHLYFYWYRQILGQKVEFLVSFYNNEISEKSEIFDDQFSVERPDGSNFTLKIRSTKLEDSAMYFCASRELAGGSYNEQFFGPGTRLTVL.